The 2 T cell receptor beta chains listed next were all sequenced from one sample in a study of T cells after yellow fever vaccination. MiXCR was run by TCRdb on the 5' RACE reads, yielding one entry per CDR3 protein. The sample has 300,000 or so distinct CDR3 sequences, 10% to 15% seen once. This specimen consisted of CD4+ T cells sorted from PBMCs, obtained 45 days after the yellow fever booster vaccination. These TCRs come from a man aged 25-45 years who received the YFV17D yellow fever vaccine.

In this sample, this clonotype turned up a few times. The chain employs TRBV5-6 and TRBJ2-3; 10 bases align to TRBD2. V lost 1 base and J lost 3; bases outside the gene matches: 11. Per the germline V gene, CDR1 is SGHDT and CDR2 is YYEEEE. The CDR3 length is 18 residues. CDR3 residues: CASSLISGRALRTDTQYF. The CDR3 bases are TGTGCCAGCAGCTTGATCAGCGGGAGGGCCCTCAGGACAGATACGCAGTATTTT.

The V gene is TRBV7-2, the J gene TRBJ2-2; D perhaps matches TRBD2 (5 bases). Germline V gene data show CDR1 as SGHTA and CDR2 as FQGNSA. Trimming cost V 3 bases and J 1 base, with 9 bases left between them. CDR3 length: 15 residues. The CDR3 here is CASSFSAGNTGELFF. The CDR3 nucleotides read TGTGCCAGCAGCTTCTCGGCGGGGAACACCGGGGAGCTGTTTTTT. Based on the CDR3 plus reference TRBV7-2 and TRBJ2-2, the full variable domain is GAGVSQSPSNKVTEKGKDVELRCDPISGHTALYWYRQSLGQGLEFLIYFQGNSAPDKSGLPSDRFSAERTGGSVSTLTIQRTQQEDSAVYLCASSFSAGNTGELFFGEGSRLTVL.